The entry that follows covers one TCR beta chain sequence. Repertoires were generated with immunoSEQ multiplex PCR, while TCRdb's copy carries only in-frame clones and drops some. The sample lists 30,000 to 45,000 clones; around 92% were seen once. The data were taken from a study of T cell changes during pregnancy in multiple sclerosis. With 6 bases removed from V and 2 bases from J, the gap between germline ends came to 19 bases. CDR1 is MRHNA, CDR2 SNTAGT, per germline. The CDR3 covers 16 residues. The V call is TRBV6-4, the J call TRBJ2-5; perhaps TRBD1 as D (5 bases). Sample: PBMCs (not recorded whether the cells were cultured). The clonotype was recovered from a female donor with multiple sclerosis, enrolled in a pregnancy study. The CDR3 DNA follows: TGTGCCAGCAGCCCCCCACCAGGGTGTGGGCAAGAGACCCAGTACTTC. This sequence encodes CASSPPPGCGQETQYF.